These 2 T cell receptor beta chains came from one sample sequenced in a study of cytomegalovirus exposure and HLA in healthy donors. 13 Jbeta primers and 60 Vbeta primers were used for the PCR. Sequencing was performed with immunoSEQ multiplex PCR; in TCRdb, only in-frame clones are kept and a portion is missing. The repertoire table contains 75,000 to 95,000 clones. The sequencing sample was made of PBMCs. The receptors were sampled from a girl aged 5 to 17 in good health and CMV-seropositive.

The CDR3 DNA follows: TGTGCCAGCAGCGTAGGACAGGGGTGGACAGATACGCAGTATTTT. This codes for CASSVGQGWTDTQYF. The chain couples TRBV9 to TRBJ2-3; the match to TRBD1 covers 8 bases. The trim removed 0 bases at V and 3 bases at J, leaving 3 bases unmatched. From germline, CDR1 is SGDLS and CDR2 YYNGEE. The CDR3 extends over 15 amino acids.

The rearrangement links TRBV7-2 to TRBJ2-5, with TRBD2 matching 8 bases. The CDR3 length is 16 residues. The trim removed 1 base at V and 4 bases at J, leaving 8 bases unmatched. CDR1 and CDR2 from the germline V gene are SGHTA and FQGNSA. CDR3 residues: CASSLGRGGVRETQYF. In DNA, the CDR3 is TGTGCCAGCAGCTTAGGACGGGGGGGCGTGAGAGAGACCCAGTACTTC.